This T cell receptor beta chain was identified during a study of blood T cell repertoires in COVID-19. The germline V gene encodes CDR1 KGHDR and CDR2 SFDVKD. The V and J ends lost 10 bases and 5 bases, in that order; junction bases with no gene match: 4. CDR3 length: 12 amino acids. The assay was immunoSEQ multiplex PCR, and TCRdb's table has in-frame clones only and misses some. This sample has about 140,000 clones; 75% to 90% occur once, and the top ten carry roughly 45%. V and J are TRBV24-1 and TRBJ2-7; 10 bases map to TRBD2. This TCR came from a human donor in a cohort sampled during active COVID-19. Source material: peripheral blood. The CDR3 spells CATSGRPNEQYV. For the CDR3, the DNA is TGTGCCACTAGCGGGAGGCCCAACGAGCAGTACGTC.